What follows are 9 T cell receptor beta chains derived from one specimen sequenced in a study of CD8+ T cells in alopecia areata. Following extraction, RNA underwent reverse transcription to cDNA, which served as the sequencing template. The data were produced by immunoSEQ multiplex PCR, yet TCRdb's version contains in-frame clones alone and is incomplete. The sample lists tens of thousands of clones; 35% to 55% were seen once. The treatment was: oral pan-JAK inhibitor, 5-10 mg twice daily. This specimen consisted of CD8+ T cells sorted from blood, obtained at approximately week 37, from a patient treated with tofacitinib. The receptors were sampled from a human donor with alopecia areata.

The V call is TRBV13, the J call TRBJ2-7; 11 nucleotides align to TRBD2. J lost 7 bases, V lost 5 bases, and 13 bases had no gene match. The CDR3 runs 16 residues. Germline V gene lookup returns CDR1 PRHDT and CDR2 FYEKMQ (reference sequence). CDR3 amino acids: CASSKGTGTSGGEQYF. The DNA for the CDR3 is TGTGCCAGCAGCAAAGGCACCGGGACTAGCGGAGGGGAGCAGTACTTC.

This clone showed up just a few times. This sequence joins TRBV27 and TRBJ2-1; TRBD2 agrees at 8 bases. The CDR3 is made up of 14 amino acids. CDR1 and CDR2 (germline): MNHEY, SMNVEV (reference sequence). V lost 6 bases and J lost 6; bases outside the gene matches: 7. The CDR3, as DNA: TGTGCCAGCAGCGAGAGACTAGCGAGCAATGAGCAGTTCTTC. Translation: CASSERLASNEQFF.

The CDR3, as DNA: TGCGCCAGCAGCCAAGAGGGGAGATCAGATACGCAGTATTTT. Translated: CASSQEGRSDTQYF. The chain is built from TRBV4-1 and TRBJ2-3, with TRBD2 as a possible D gene (5 bases). The V end was cut by 0 bases, the J end by 4 bases, with 8 bases between. CDR3 length: 14 residues. Looked up from germline, CDR1 is MGHRA and CDR2 is YSYEKL.

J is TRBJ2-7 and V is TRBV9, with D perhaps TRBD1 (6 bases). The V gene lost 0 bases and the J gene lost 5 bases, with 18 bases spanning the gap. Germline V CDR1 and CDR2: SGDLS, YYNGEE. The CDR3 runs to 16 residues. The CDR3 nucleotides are TGTGCCAGCAGCGTAGCGCCAGGGGTCGAAGTCGACGAGCAGTACTTC. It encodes CASSVAPGVEVDEQYF.

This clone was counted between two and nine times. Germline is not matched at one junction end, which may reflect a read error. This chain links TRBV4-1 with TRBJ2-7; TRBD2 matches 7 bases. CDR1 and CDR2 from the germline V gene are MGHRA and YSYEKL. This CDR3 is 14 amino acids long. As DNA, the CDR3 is TGTGCCAGCAGCCCCCTGGGGAGGGCGGACGAGCAGTACTTC. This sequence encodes CASSPLGRADEQYF.

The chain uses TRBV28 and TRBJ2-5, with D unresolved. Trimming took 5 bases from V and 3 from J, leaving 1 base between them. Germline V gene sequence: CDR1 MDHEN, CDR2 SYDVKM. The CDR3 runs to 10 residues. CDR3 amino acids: CASSEETQYF. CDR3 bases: TGTGCCAGCAGTGAAGAGACCCAGTACTTC.

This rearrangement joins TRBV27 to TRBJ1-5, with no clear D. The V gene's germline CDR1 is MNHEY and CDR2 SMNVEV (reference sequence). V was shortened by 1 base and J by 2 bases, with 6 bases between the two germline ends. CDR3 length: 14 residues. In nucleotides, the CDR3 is TGTGCCAGCAGTTTATACTCGGGCAATCAGCCCCAGCATTTT. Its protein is CASSLYSGNQPQHF.

This chain's CDR3 is CASSNRDRERDTEAFF. Written as DNA, the CDR3 is TGTGCCAGCAGTAACCGGGACAGGGAGAGGGACACTGAAGCTTTCTTT. The chain links TRBV6-6 to TRBJ1-1, with 9 bases identical to TRBD1. Germline trimming cut 5 bases from V and 3 bases from J; bases unmatched to any gene: 10. Germline-derived CDR1 and CDR2 are MNHNY and SVGAGI (reference sequence). The CDR3 length is 16 residues.

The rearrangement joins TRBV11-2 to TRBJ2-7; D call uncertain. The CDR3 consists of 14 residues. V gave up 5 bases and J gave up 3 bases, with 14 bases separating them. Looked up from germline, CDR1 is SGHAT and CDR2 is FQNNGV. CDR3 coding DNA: TGTGCCAGCAGCAGTGGTGGCAATTACTACGAGCAGTACTTC. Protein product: CASSSGGNYYEQYF.